This section outlines one T cell receptor beta chain sequence together with its context. The germline V gene has CDR1 SGHDT and CDR2 YYEEEE. The length of the CDR3 is 15 residues. J was trimmed by 6 bases and V by 0 bases; bases with no gene match: 1. This entry is derived from a study of control samples from healthy donors and cancer patients. Repertoires were generated with immunoSEQ multiplex PCR, while TCRdb's copy carries only in-frame clones and drops some. The sample lists about 140,000 clones; just over 85% were seen once. This sequence joins TRBV5-6 and TRBJ2-2, with TRBD1 matching 11 bases. Sequenced sample: blood. The sequence was obtained from a man younger than 35 in good health. CDR3 protein: CASSLGTGGAGELFF. CDR3 nucleotides: TGTGCCAGCAGCTTGGGGACAGGGGGCGCCGGGGAGCTGTTTTTT.